The clone carrying this TCR beta chain has only one observation. Its antigen is unidentified. This record comes from a study of cytomegalovirus exposure and HLA in healthy donors. Study-level points and caveats: Most TCR sequences were uncommon, yet certain public TCRs appeared in many donors. The authors confirmed in vitro that a few CMV-associated chains were specific for CMV antigens.

Germline V gene data show CDR1 as MDHEN and CDR2 as SYDVKM. This CDR3 spans 14 amino acids. J lost 4 bases, V lost 6 bases, and 8 bases had no gene match. Repertoires were generated with immunoSEQ multiplex PCR, while TCRdb's copy carries only in-frame clones and drops some. The sample contains 20,000 to 25,000 clones, 95% to 97% of which appear only once. Material for sequencing was PBMCs. The sequence was obtained from a man aged 30 to 39 in good health and CMV-seropositive. The chain joins TRBV28 to TRBJ2-7; 8 bases line up with TRBD1. The CDR3 reads CASSLRQGSYEQYF. In DNA form, the CDR3 reads TGTGCCAGCAGCCTAAGACAGGGGTCTTACGAGCAGTACTTC.